This T cell receptor (beta chain) originates from a study of cytomegalovirus exposure and HLA in healthy donors. The study's findings and limits: Earlier analysis found most TCR beta V segments productive about 90% or about 30% of the time.

Germline values: CDR1 SGHRS, CDR2 YFSETQ. The CDR3 spans 16 residues. V was pared by 4 bases and J by 6 bases, with 13 bases of the junction left unmatched. This PCR relied on a set of 60 Vbeta primers and 13 Jbeta primers. Per the original data handling: In a later analysis, about 12 million of 83 million or so unique beta chains occurred in at least two donors. The data were produced by immunoSEQ multiplex PCR, yet TCRdb's version contains in-frame clones alone and is incomplete. V, J and clone size are taken as reported in that table, and D and trimming were inferred from the DNA itself. The sample holds roughly 200,000 clones, approximately 86% seen once. Concerning this clone: The antigen is not known.

J is TRBJ2-1 and V is TRBV5-1, with TRBD1 identical over 7 bases. This receptor was taken from a young woman in good health and CMV-seronegative. The source material was PBMCs. DNA of the CDR3: TGCGCCAGCAGCAAGTCTAGACAGGGTAAGGCCAATGAGCAGTTCTTC. Protein: CASSKSRQGKANEQFF.